These 6 T cell receptor beta chains were sequenced from one sample in a study of T cell responses to AZD1222 COVID-19 vaccine. This table comes from immunoSEQ multiplex PCR, and its TCRdb copy is limited to in-frame clones, with some not included. The data contain around 120,000 clones, about 88% of them singletons. The sequences come from peripheral blood, collected on day 0 of AZD1222 vaccination. Source of these receptors: an adult in good health.

This chain's CDR3 is CAWSPLSDTQYF. The CDR3 coding sequence is TGTGCCTGGAGTCCGCTTTCAGATACGCAGTATTTT. The chain couples TRBV30 to TRBJ2-3, with D unclear. Trimming cost V 2 bases and J 4 bases, with 7 bases left between them. The CDR3 contains 12 residues. The germline CDR1 and CDR2 sequences are GTSNPN and SVGIG (reference sequence).

This clone has just one count. The V call is TRBV6-2 or TRBV6-3, the J call TRBJ2-7; perhaps TRBD2 as D (6 bases). The length of the CDR3 is 14 residues. CDR1 and CDR2 (germline): MNHEY, SVGEGT. The V and J ends lost 6 bases and 2 bases respectively, with 14 bases between them. DNA for the CDR3: TGTGCCAGCAGCTCCCCTGGGGGGACCTACGAGCAGTACTTC. Protein product: CASSSPGGTYEQYF.

This chain links TRBV10-1 with TRBJ2-1; the D is unclear. The CDR3 is 15 residues long. The V end lost 0 bases, the J end lost 0 bases, and 6 bases lay between the germline ends. Germline loops: CDR1 WNHNN, CDR2 SYGVQD (reference sequence). CDR3 region: CASSESGVSYNEQFF. The CDR3 nucleotides read TGCGCCAGCAGTGAGTCAGGCGTCTCCTACAATGAGCAGTTCTTC.

This rearrangement joins TRBV4-2 to TRBJ1-5, with TRBD1 as a possible D gene (5 bases). From germline, CDR1 is LGHNA and CDR2 YNFKEQ. Trimming cost V 2 bases and J 6 bases, with 11 bases left between them. The CDR3 runs to 14 residues. The CDR3, as DNA: TGTGCCAGCAGCCAATCAGGAGGGGTTCAGCCCCAGCATTTT. It yields the protein CASSQSGGVQPQHF.

The chain carries TRBV18 and TRBJ2-7; no clear D. With 0 bases removed from V and 2 bases from J, the gap between germline ends came to 8 bases. This CDR3 has 14 amino acids. Germline V CDR1 and CDR2: KGHSH, LQKENI. The CDR3 loop is CASSPPGVPYEQYF. Here the CDR3 DNA reads TGTGCCAGCTCACCACCGGGCGTCCCCTACGAGCAGTACTTC.

V and J are TRBV28 and TRBJ2-3, with TRBD2 identical over 14 bases. V was pared by 6 bases and J by 5 bases, with 4 bases of the junction left unmatched. Germline CDR1 reads MDHEN; CDR2 reads SYDVKM. There are 15 residues in the CDR3. DNA for the CDR3: TGTGCCAGCAGCCCCGGGACTAGCGGGAGAGATACGCAGTATTTT. Amino acids: CASSPGTSGRDTQYF. Full variable domain (rest looked up from reference TRBV28 and TRBJ2-3): DVKVTQSSRYLVKRTGEKVFLECVQDMDHENMFWYRQDPGLGLRLIYFSYDVKMKEKGDIPEGYSVSREKKERFSLILESASTNQTSMYLCASSPGTSGRDTQYFGPGTRLTVL.